The sequence of this T cell receptor (beta chain) was determined in a study of T cells after somatic rescue of genetic block. Deletions cut 2 bases from V and 5 bases from J, with 14 bases between. Germline-derived CDR1 and CDR2 are MNHEY and SMNVEV (reference sequence). The CDR3 runs to 15 residues. Sequenced by immunoSEQ multiplex PCR; TCRdb stores in-frame clones only, minus some. The repertoire holds 85,000 to 100,000 clones, with about 90% as singletons. V usage is TRBV27 and J usage is TRBJ2-3; tentative D call: TRBD2 (6 bases). The TCR comes from a young woman. The sequencing sample was made of peripheral blood mononuclear cells (PBMCs). The CDR3 reads CASSLKRAKGDTQYF. CDR3 bases: TGTGCCAGCAGTTTAAAGCGGGCGAAGGGAGATACGCAGTATTTT.